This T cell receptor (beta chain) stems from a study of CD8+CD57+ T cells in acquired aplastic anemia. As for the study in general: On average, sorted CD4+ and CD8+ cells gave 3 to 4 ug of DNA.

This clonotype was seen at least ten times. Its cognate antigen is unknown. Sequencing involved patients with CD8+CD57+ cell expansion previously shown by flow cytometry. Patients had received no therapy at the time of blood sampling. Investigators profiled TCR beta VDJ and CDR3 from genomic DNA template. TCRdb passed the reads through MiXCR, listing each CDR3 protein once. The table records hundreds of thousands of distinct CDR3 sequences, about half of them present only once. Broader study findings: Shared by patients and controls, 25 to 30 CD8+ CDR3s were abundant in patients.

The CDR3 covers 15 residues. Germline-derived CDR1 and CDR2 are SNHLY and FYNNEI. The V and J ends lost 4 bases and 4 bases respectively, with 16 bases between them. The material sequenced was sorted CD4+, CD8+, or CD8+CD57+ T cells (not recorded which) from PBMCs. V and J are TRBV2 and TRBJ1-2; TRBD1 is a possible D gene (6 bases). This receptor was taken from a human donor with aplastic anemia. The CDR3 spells CASSVGQPLGYGYTF. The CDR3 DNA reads TGTGCCAGCAGTGTTGGACAGCCTCTAGGCTATGGCTACACCTTC.